This T cell receptor (beta chain) was identified during a study of blood T cells in healthy people across ages. Study-level points and caveats: Not knowing donor CMV status may have confounded expanded clonotype changes. The fall in TCR beta diversity per million T cells was roughly linear with age. It was found that TCR beta diversity correlated strongly with the percentage of naive T cells.

CDR3 length equals 13 residues. Trimming took 8 bases from V and 0 from J, leaving 12 bases between them. Germline V gene lookup returns CDR1 SGHDT and CDR2 YYEEEE. This clonotype has more than one count but fewer than ten. Its specificity is not known. Combining a sample-barcoded 5' primer with a J-beta primer mix, a second PCR ran for roughly 6 to 11 cycles. Each CDR3 protein is one row after TCRdb ran MiXCR on the 5' RACE reads. This sample yields approximately 880,000 distinct CDR3 sequences, of which around 48% are seen a single time; roughly 13% belongs to the top ten. The chain joins TRBV5-6 to TRBJ2-7; D call uncertain. The sequenced sample consisted of blood. The TCR sequence derives from a man younger than 40 in good health. Written as DNA, the CDR3 is TGTGCCAGTGAAGGCGGAGACTCCTACGAGCAGTACTTC. Translated: CASEGGDSYEQYF. The full variable domain, with the rest looked up from reference TRBV5-6 and TRBJ2-7, is DAGVTQSPTHLIKTRGQQVTLRCSPKSGHDTVSWYQQALGQGPQFIFQYYEEEERQRGNFPDRFSGHQFPNYSSELNVNALLLGDSALYLCASEGGDSYEQYFGPGTRLTVT.